This T cell receptor (beta chain) was captured in a study of cytomegalovirus exposure and HLA in healthy donors. Measured with immunoSEQ multiplex PCR; TCRdb has only the in-frame clones, and not every one. The data hold 170,000 or so clones, with 80% to 85% observed a single time. The table lists this clone with a few counts. Sequenced input: PBMCs. The TCR comes from a woman between 18 and 29 years old in good health and CMV-seropositive.

CDR3 loop: CASSVSRQGPGVLTF. The CDR3 DNA reads as TGTGCCAGCAGCGTCTCTAGACAGGGCCCAGGCGTCCTGACTTTC. V is TRBV2 and J is TRBJ2-6, with 7 positions matching TRBD1. The CDR3 extends over 15 amino acids. In germline, CDR1 is SNHLY, CDR2 FYNNEI. The V segment lost 6 bases and the J segment 12 bases; nucleotides outside the gene matches: 14.